Sequencing of this T cell receptor beta chain was carried out in a study of regulatory T cells in long-lasting Graves disease. Construction of the TCR beta libraries employed iRepertoire HTBI primers in conjunction with Arm-PCR of CDR3 regions. In the authors' methods: Across samples, 60 or so TRBV and roughly 13 TRBJ segments were found. TCRdb re-derived calls from the multiplex PCR reads in MiXCR, one entry per CDR3 protein. The V and J calls and clone size come from TCRdb's table, not from the authors' own analysis. The table lists around 400,000 distinct CDR3 sequences, roughly a sixth of them singletons. Trimming took 7 bases from V and 1 from J; bases not matched to a gene: 8. The CDR3 runs 16 residues. From germline, CDR1 is MNHEY and CDR2 SVGEGT. This clonotype was seen only a few times. The antigen is undetermined. Study-wide results and caveats: Persistent disease preferred TRBV28, TRBJ1-2 and TRBJ2-5. The researchers studied only peripheral blood, not thyroid tissue.

The time point is: newly diagnosed GD, antithyroid drugs for less than 3 months. PBMC RNA was the source of the TCR library. As a group, patients came from one endocrinology department in Xi'an, China. The TCR originated in a female donor with Graves disease. The starting material was peripheral blood mononuclear cells (PBMCs), obtained at new diagnosis, from a patient treated with antithyroid drugs. This chain connects TRBV6-2 or TRBV6-3 to TRBJ1-1; TRBD1 matches at 11 bases. The chain's CDR3 is CASTNTGTGGNTEAFF. CDR3 sequence (DNA): TGTGCCAGCACTAATACCGGGACAGGGGGGAACACTGAAGCTTTCTTT.